This T cell receptor (beta chain) was recorded in a study of blood T cell repertoires in COVID-19. About the research overall: The origin of the acute and convalescent COVID-19 samples was the United States, Italy and Spain.

Concerning this clone itself: The sample contains more than one DNA sequence encoding this CDR3.

Patients of the Seattle cohort, enrolled during active infection, were followed longitudinally. How the authors handled the data: Using reference gene primer amplification, nucleated cell counts were estimated. The assay was immunoSEQ multiplex PCR, and TCRdb's table has in-frame clones only and misses some. From that table come the V and J calls and clone size; the DNA was used to work out D and trimming. Of about 130,000 clones listed, around 89% were seen once; the top ten hold 4.3%. The sequenced material came from peripheral blood. The TCR comes from a man in his 60s with COVID-19, enrolled during active disease.

The CDR3 DNA follows: TGTGCCAGCAGCTTAGGGACACCTCGCACAGATACGCAGTATTTT. Its translation is CASSLGTPRTDTQYF. This chain joins TRBV7-3 and TRBJ2-3, with TRBD1 as a possible D gene (6 bases). Germline V gives CDR1 SGHTA, CDR2 FQGTGA. The CDR3 totals 15 residues. V was pared by 2 bases and J by 1 base, with 10 bases between. Based on the CDR3 plus reference TRBV7-3 and TRBJ2-3, the full variable domain is GAGVSQTPSNKVTEKGKYVELRCDPISGHTALYWYRQSLGQGPEFLIYFQGTGAADDSGLPNDRFFAVRPEGSVSTLKIQRTERGDSAVYLCASSLGTPRTDTQYFGPGTRLTVL.